The next 32 T cell receptor beta chains were all read from a single sample in a study of shared clonotypes between healthy human individuals. Assay: immunoSEQ multiplex PCR; the TCRdb copy retains only in-frame clones and omits some. Of roughly 2.5 million clones in the sample, roughly 92% were seen once. The material sequenced was naive CD4+ T cells sorted from blood. Subset of the sample: CD45RA+ positively selected. The receptor set was obtained from a man younger than 35 in good health.

The rearrangement uses TRBV7-3 and TRBJ2-4; D not certain. Germline V gives CDR1 SGHTA, CDR2 FQGTGA. Trimming cost V 3 bases and J 0 bases, with 12 bases left between them. The CDR3 runs 16 residues. The CDR3 DNA follows: TGTGCCAGCAGCTTTGGACCTGCCTTAGCCAAAAACATTCAGTACTTC. Its protein is CASSFGPALAKNIQYF.

Comments on this clone: Other DNA sequences in this specimen translate into the identical CDR3. The rearrangement joins TRBV7-6 to TRBJ2-5; 11 positions match TRBD1. This CDR3 region has 15 residues. J lost 5 bases, V lost 1 base, and 3 bases had no gene match. Germline CDR1 reads SGHVS; CDR2 reads FNYEAQ. This CDR3 is CASSLGGDRGETQYF. The CDR3 region has the DNA TGTGCCAGCAGCTTAGGTGGGGACAGGGGGGAGACCCAGTACTTC. The full variable domain, in which reference TRBV7-6 and TRBJ2-5 provide the parts outside the CDR3, is GAGVSQSPRYKVTKRGQDVALRCDPISGHVSLYWYRQALGQGPEFLTYFNYEAQQDKSGLPNDRFSAERPEGSISTLTIQRTEQRDSAMYRCASSLGGDRGETQYFGPGTRLLVL.

This rearrangement joins TRBV14 to TRBJ1-2, with D possibly matching TRBD1 (5 bases). The CDR3 spans 14 residues. Germline V gene lookup returns CDR1 SGHDN and CDR2 FVKESK. With 2 bases removed from V and 7 bases from J, the gap between germline ends came to 14 bases. The CDR3 is CASSQWGIDGGYTF. The CDR3 DNA follows: TGTGCCAGCAGCCAATGGGGCATAGACGGTGGCTACACCTTC.

CDR3: CASSFLNNSPLHF. DNA for the CDR3: TGTGCCAGCAGCTTTCTGAATAATTCACCCCTCCACTTT. This rearrangement joins TRBV11-2 to TRBJ1-6, with D unresolved. Per the germline V gene, CDR1 is SGHAT and CDR2 is FQNNGV. The ends were cut back, 3 bases at V and 5 bases at J, with 5 bases in the middle. The CDR3 has 13 residues.

This sequence joins TRBV7-9 and TRBJ2-5; TRBD1 matches at 9 bases. V shed 2 bases and J 6 bases; nucleotides not matched to a gene: 10. This CDR3 comprises 16 residues. Germline CDR1 SEHNR, CDR2 FQNEAQ (reference sequence). CDR3: CASSLTLGQGGQTQYF. The CDR3 DNA reads as TGTGCCAGCAGCTTAACCCTGGGACAGGGTGGTCAGACCCAGTACTTC.

This clone was seen once. This chain links TRBV7-3 with TRBJ1-1, with 7 bases identical to TRBD1. CDR3 length: 13 amino acids. The V gene's germline CDR1 is SGHTA and CDR2 FQGTGA. J lost 5 bases, V lost 4 bases, and 4 bases had no gene match. The CDR3 sequence is CASSSQGQTEAFF. The CDR3 region has the DNA TGTGCCAGCAGCTCACAGGGGCAAACTGAAGCTTTCTTT.

This clone was seen only once. Other DNA sequences in the sample encode the same CDR3. The CDR3 loop reads CASSPPSGTYEQYF. The CDR3 DNA reads as TGTGCCAGCTCACCCCCGAGCGGAACCTACGAGCAGTACTTC. The V gene is TRBV18, the J gene TRBJ2-7, with a possible D match to TRBD2 (5 bases). The germline CDR1 and CDR2 sequences are KGHSH and LQKENI. This CDR3 has 14 residues. Trimming shortened V by 3 bases and J by 2 bases, and 11 bases separated the two germline ends. The complete variable domain, with remaining parts taken from reference TRBV18 and TRBJ2-7, reads NAGVMQNPRHLVRRRGQEARLRCSPMKGHSHVYWYRQLPEEGLKFMVYLQKENIIDESGMPKERFSAEFPKEGPSILRIQQVVRGDSAAYFCASSPPSGTYEQYFGPGTRLTVT.

This clone was seen only once. This chain joins TRBV28 and TRBJ2-1; 10 bases agree with TRBD1. Germline V gene sequence: CDR1 MDHEN, CDR2 SYDVKM. V lost 5 bases and J lost 3; bases outside the gene matches: 4. The length of the CDR3 is 15 residues. In nucleotides, the CDR3 is TGTGCCAGCAGTGGCGGGACAGGGGTCTACAATGAGCAGTTCTTC. Translating it yields CASSGGTGVYNEQFF.

This clone has more than one count but fewer than ten. This sample includes further DNA sequences coding for the same CDR3. This sequence joins TRBV30 and TRBJ1-5, with D tentatively TRBD1 (6 bases). CDR1 and CDR2 from the germline V gene are GTSNPN and SVGIG (reference sequence). This CDR3 comprises 15 residues. The V end was cut by 0 bases, the J end by 0 bases, with 9 bases between. The CDR3 is CAWSVRGGSNQPQHF. Here the CDR3 DNA reads TGTGCCTGGAGTGTAAGGGGGGGTAGCAATCAGCCCCAGCATTTT.

The chain employs TRBV5-4 and TRBJ2-7, with D perhaps matching TRBD1 (5 bases). Germline V gives CDR1 SGHNT, CDR2 YYREEE (reference sequence). The CDR3 is 13 residues long. Trimming removed 1 base from V and 7 bases from J, with 12 bases in between. CDR3 DNA: TGTGCCAGCAGCTTGTTCTCTCCAGGGGAGCAGTACTTC. This codes for CASSLFSPGEQYF.

The chain carries TRBV5-1 and TRBJ2-5, with TRBD2 identical over 14 bases. V lost 4 bases and J lost 5; bases outside the gene matches: 10. Germline V gene data show CDR1 as SGHRS and CDR2 as YFSETQ. This CDR3 is 17 amino acids long. This CDR3 is CASSLGLAGGLGETQYF. In DNA form, the CDR3 reads TGCGCCAGCAGCCTCGGACTAGCGGGAGGCCTGGGGGAGACCCAGTACTTC.

The V gene is TRBV2, the J gene TRBJ1-6, with unresolved D. Deletions cut 3 bases from V and 3 bases from J, with 9 bases between. The CDR3 loop spans 15 amino acids. Germline lookup yields CDR1 SNHLY and CDR2 FYNNEI. CDR3 sequence (DNA): TGTGCCAGCAGTGACACAGTGAACTATAATTCACCCCTCCACTTT. Residues: CASSDTVNYNSPLHF. The complete variable domain, with remaining parts taken from reference TRBV2 and TRBJ1-6, reads EPEVTQTPSHQVTQMGQEVILRCVPISNHLYFYWYRQILGQKVEFLVSFYNNEISEKSEIFDDQFSVERPDGSNFTLKIRSTKLEDSAMYFCASSDTVNYNSPLHFGNGTRLTVT.

This chain uses TRBV5-6 with TRBJ2-5; no clear D gene. The germline V gene encodes CDR1 SGHDT and CDR2 YYEEEE. The CDR3 loop spans 17 amino acids. The V gene lost 0 bases and the J gene lost 2 bases, with 17 bases spanning the gap. The CDR3: CASSLAWWASPQETQYF. In DNA, the CDR3 is TGTGCCAGCAGCTTGGCCTGGTGGGCGTCTCCGCAAGAGACCCAGTACTTC.

The chain uses TRBV10-1 and TRBJ2-3, with 7 bases that match TRBD2. CDR1 WNHNN and CDR2 SYGVQD come from the germline V gene (reference sequence). V was clipped by 0 bases and J by 4 bases; unmatched bases: 4. This CDR3 has 15 residues. CDR3 in amino acids: CASSESRGGPDTQYF. Here the CDR3 DNA reads TGCGCCAGCAGTGAGTCGAGGGGAGGGCCAGATACGCAGTATTTT.

The count of this clone is one. The chain has TRBV9 and TRBJ2-5; TRBD1 matches 9 bases. From germline, CDR1 is SGDLS and CDR2 YYNGEE. The CDR3 has 13 residues. J lost 6 bases, V lost 3 bases, and 3 bases had no gene match. In nucleotides, the CDR3 is TGTGCCAGCAGCGGACAGGGGGGACAGACCCAGTACTTC. It yields the protein CASSGQGGQTQYF.

The chain couples TRBV19 to TRBJ2-7; 8 bases are shared with TRBD2. Germline V gene data show CDR1 as LNHDA and CDR2 as SQIVND (reference sequence). The CDR3 is 14 amino acids. With 9 bases clipped from V and 2 bases from J, the junction kept 9 bases outside the gene matches. This CDR3 is CASGGGTSPYEQYF. For the CDR3, the DNA is TGTGCCAGCGGCGGGGGGACGAGCCCCTACGAGCAGTACTTC.

This rearrangement joins TRBV9 to TRBJ1-6; TRBD1 matches at 7 bases. Germline lookup yields CDR1 SGDLS and CDR2 YYNGEE. V was clipped by 4 bases and J by 13 bases; unmatched bases: 8. There are 13 residues in the CDR3. For the CDR3, the DNA is TGTGCCAGCAGCACCCGACAGGGTGATCCCCTCCACTTT. Translating it yields CASSTRQGDPLHF.

V gene TRBV7-9 combines with J gene TRBJ2-5, with D unclear. V lost 3 bases and J 4 bases, leaving 9 bases between the germline ends. The CDR3 covers 13 residues. The germline CDR1 and CDR2 sequences are SEHNR and FQNEAQ (reference sequence). The CDR3 DNA is TGTGCCAGCAGCTTGGATCTAGTAGAGACCCAGTACTTC. This encodes CASSLDLVETQYF. Full variable domain (rest looked up from reference TRBV7-9 and TRBJ2-5): DTGVSQNPRHKITKRGQNVTFRCDPISEHNRLYWYRQTLGQGPEFLTYFQNEAQLEKSRLLSDRFSAERPKGSFSTLEIQRTEQGDSAMYLCASSLDLVETQYFGPGTRLLVL.

This chain links TRBV4-1 with TRBJ2-7, with TRBD1 matching over 8 bases. The V segment lost 0 bases and the J segment 2 bases; nucleotides outside the gene matches: 12. The CDR3 loop spans 18 amino acids. Germline values: CDR1 MGHRA, CDR2 YSYEKL. The CDR3: CASSQEGDRHFSTYEQYF. As DNA, the CDR3 is TGCGCCAGCAGCCAAGAGGGGGACAGGCACTTCTCCACCTACGAGCAGTACTTC.

The chain recombines TRBV7-9 with TRBJ2-3; TRBD2 is a possible D gene (5 bases). The CDR3 sequence is 15 residues long. CDR1 and CDR2 from the germline V gene are SEHNR and FQNEAQ (reference sequence). V was clipped by 7 bases and J by 2 bases, with 16 bases between them. The CDR3 DNA is TGTGCCAGCATTTCTATACTAGTGCCCACAGATACGCAGTATTTT. It specifies CASISILVPTDTQYF.

This chain links TRBV5-6 with TRBJ2-1, with TRBD2 matching 11 bases. This CDR3 region has 15 residues. Germline values: CDR1 SGHDT, CDR2 YYEEEE. With 2 bases clipped from V and 3 bases from J, the junction kept 1 base outside the gene matches. CDR3: CASSFTSGGYNEQFF. The CDR3 DNA reads TGTGCCAGCAGCTTCACTAGCGGGGGCTACAATGAGCAGTTCTTC.

The rearrangement links TRBV28 to TRBJ2-7, with TRBD1 matching over 9 bases. Germline assignment: CDR1 MDHEN and CDR2 SYDVKM. The length of the CDR3 is 15 residues. The junction had 13 bases not matched to a gene; V was cut back by 6 bases and J by 7 bases. The CDR3 DNA is TGTGCCAGCAGCCTAACAGGGGGCACGGTGGGAGAGCAGTACTTC. As protein: CASSLTGGTVGEQYF. The complete variable domain, with remaining parts taken from reference TRBV28 and TRBJ2-7, reads DVKVTQSSRYLVKRTGEKVFLECVQDMDHENMFWYRQDPGLGLRLIYFSYDVKMKEKGDIPEGYSVSREKKERFSLILESASTNQTSMYLCASSLTGGTVGEQYFGPGTRLTVT.

V and J are TRBV6-5 and TRBJ1-2; TRBD1 matches at 8 bases. After removal of 2 bases from V and 6 bases from J, the junction contained 8 bases not matched to a gene. The CDR3 contains 15 residues. The germline V gene encodes CDR1 MNHEY and CDR2 SVGAGI. CDR3 sequence (DNA): TGTGCCAGCAGTTACGGAGCGCACAGGGGGGATGGCTACACCTTC. Protein: CASSYGAHRGDGYTF.

This chain links TRBV5-1 with TRBJ1-2; D is possibly TRBD1 (6 bases). The CDR3 contains 15 residues. Germline V gene data show CDR1 as SGHRS and CDR2 as YFSETQ. V gave up 0 bases and J gave up 4 bases, with 13 bases separating them. CDR3 sequence: CASSLDPQGFYGYTF. The CDR3 DNA is TGCGCCAGCAGCTTGGATCCTCAGGGGTTCTATGGCTACACCTTC.

The CDR3 DNA reads as TGCGCCAGCAGCCAAGGACGTGAATCTATCTACGAGCAGTACTTC. It yields the protein CASSQGRESIYEQYF. The rearrangement links TRBV4-3 to TRBJ2-7; D gene uncertain. The CDR3 has 15 amino acids. V was pared by 1 base and J by 3 bases, with 13 bases between. Germline-derived CDR1 and CDR2 are LGHNA and YSLEER.

This rearrangement joins TRBV19 to TRBJ2-6; D may match TRBD1 or TRBD2 (5 bases each). This CDR3 is 18 amino acids long. V lost 3 bases and J 4 bases, leaving 19 bases between the germline ends. Per germline, CDR1 LNHDA and CDR2 SQIVND (reference sequence). The CDR3 DNA reads TGTGCCAGTAGTATCGGGGACGGTTCTCTAGGGGGGGCCAACGTCCTGACTTTC. This gives the protein CASSIGDGSLGGANVLTF.

The chain carries TRBV5-4 and TRBJ2-5, with 8 positions matching TRBD1. The V segment lost 4 bases and the J segment 1 base; nucleotides outside the gene matches: 0. The germline V gene has CDR1 SGHNT and CDR2 YYREEE (reference sequence). CDR3 length: 13 residues. This CDR3 is CASSQGAQETQYF. The CDR3 DNA reads as TGTGCCAGCAGCCAGGGGGCCCAAGAGACCCAGTACTTC. The entire variable domain, with the rest obtained from reference TRBV5-4 and TRBJ2-5, is as follows: ETGVTQSPTHLIKTRGQQVTLRCSSQSGHNTVSWYQQALGQGPQFIFQYYREEENGRGNFPPRFSGLQFPNYSSELNVNALELDDSALYLCASSQGAQETQYFGPGTRLLVL.

About this clone itself: The same CDR3 arises from other DNA sequences in this sample as well. The CDR3 bases are TGTGCCAGCAGTTTAAGACAGTTTCAAGAGACCCAGTACTTC. This sequence encodes CASSLRQFQETQYF. The V and J genes are TRBV27 and TRBJ2-5, with TRBD1 as a possible D gene (5 bases). V was trimmed by 2 bases and J by 2 bases, leaving 9 bases between them. CDR1 and CDR2 from the germline V gene are MNHEY and SMNVEV (reference sequence). CDR3 length: 14 amino acids.

A remark on this clone: Other DNA sequences from this sample encode an identical CDR3 as well. V and J are TRBV4-3 and TRBJ2-2, with D hard to call. Germline V lookup: CDR1 LGHNA, CDR2 YSLEER. The CDR3 is made up of 13 amino acids. V shed 4 bases and J shed 2 bases, with 5 bases lying between them. The CDR3 protein is CASSRSNTGELFF. The CDR3 region has the DNA TGCGCCAGCAGCCGAAGCAACACCGGGGAGCTGTTTTTT.

The CDR3 region is CASSIEGPGAHNQPQHF. As DNA, the CDR3 is TGTGCCAGTAGTATAGAAGGACCCGGGGCCCACAATCAGCCCCAGCATTTT. V is TRBV19 and J is TRBJ1-5; tentatively, D is TRBD1 (5 bases). Trimming took off 0 bases at V and 3 bases at J, with 15 bases between the two ends. Germline CDR1 LNHDA, CDR2 SQIVND (reference sequence). The CDR3 spans 17 residues.

This clone was observed once. V and J are TRBV2 and TRBJ1-4, with 9 nucleotides matching TRBD1. The CDR3 contains 16 residues. Germline trimming cut 3 bases from V and 4 bases from J; bases unmatched to any gene: 6. Per the germline V gene, CDR1 is SNHLY and CDR2 is FYNNEI. DNA for the CDR3: TGTGCCAGCAGTGACTCGGACAGGGGTAGTAATGAAAAACTGTTTTTT. Translation: CASSDSDRGSNEKLFF.

The chain carries TRBV30 and TRBJ1-4; 9 bases agree with TRBD1. Germline V gene sequence: CDR1 GTSNPN, CDR2 SVGIG (reference sequence). The CDR3 is 14 residues long. The V and J ends lost 3 bases and 3 bases, in that order; junction bases with no gene match: 2. The CDR3 spells CAWSRDRANEKLFF. The CDR3 DNA sequence: TGTGCCTGGAGCCGGGACAGGGCTAATGAAAAACTGTTTTTT.